These 18 T cell receptor beta chains were sequenced from one sample in a study of cytotoxic CD8 clonotypes in ibrutinib-treated CLL (dated by TCRdb to the early 2020s). The sample's time point label is to be understood as: 24 months on ibrutinib. The library came from the immunoSEQ multiplex PCR assay. TCRdb re-hosts the immuneACCESS table, in-frame sequences only. Its copies lack some clones; in the studies checked, an unresolved V gene accounts for under half of them, and the cause for the rest is not known. For this sample there are over 95,000 clones; approximately 58% appear just once. 30% to 45% of the sample belongs to the ten largest clones. The material sequenced was PBMCs, taken after 24 months of ibrutinib treatment. These receptors came from a human donor with chronic lymphocytic leukemia.

This clone was seen many times. The chain joins TRBV25-1 to TRBJ2-7; TRBD1 matches at 8 bases. Germline values: CDR1 MGHDK, CDR2 SYGVNS. The length of the CDR3 is 17 residues. V gave up 2 bases and J gave up 3 bases; unmatched junction bases: 12. Here the CDR3 DNA reads TGTGCCAGCAGTGAACCTCGGTCAGGGGGCAAAGGCTACGAGCAGTACTTC. Protein: CASSEPRSGGKGYEQYF.

The chain links TRBV28 to TRBJ1-4; maybe TRBD1 (5 bases). CDR1 is MDHEN and CDR2 is SYDVKM in the germline V gene. This CDR3 is built from 15 residues. Trimming cost V 6 bases and J 3 bases, with 14 bases left between them. The DNA for the CDR3 is TGTGCCAGCAGGGGGGATTTAGGGGCTAATGAAAAACTGTTTTTT. This sequence encodes CASRGDLGANEKLFF.

This sequence joins TRBV5-1 and TRBJ2-2; 7 bases match TRBD1. This CDR3 spans 15 amino acids. J lost 3 bases, V lost 7 bases, and 9 bases had no gene match. Looked up from germline, CDR1 is SGHRS and CDR2 is YFSETQ. CDR3 sequence (DNA): TGCGCCAGCTATCCAGGGACAGAGGACACCGGGGAGCTGTTTTTT. Its translation is CASYPGTEDTGELFF.

This clone has just a few counts. This rearrangement joins TRBV7-2 to TRBJ2-2; 12 bases fit TRBD1. The CDR3 covers 15 residues. Trimming removed 5 bases from V and 8 bases from J; junction bases left unmatched: 6. Germline V gene sequence: CDR1 SGHTA, CDR2 FQGNSA. For the CDR3, the DNA is TGTGCCAGCAGCCTTATGGGACAGGGGGCTGGGGAGCTGTTTTTT. Translation gives CASSLMGQGAGELFF.

CDR3 protein: CASSTPNGYTF. CDR3 DNA: TGTGCCAGCAGTACCCCGAATGGCTACACCTTC. V gene TRBV6-1 combines with J gene TRBJ1-2, with D unclear. Trimming took off 5 bases at V and 6 bases at J, with 7 bases between the two ends. The CDR3 length is 11 residues. CDR1 and CDR2 (germline): MNHNS, SASEGT.

The V call is TRBV27, the J call TRBJ1-5, with TRBD1 matching 7 bases. CDR1 is MNHEY, CDR2 SMNVEV, per germline (reference sequence). The CDR3 runs 13 residues. J lost 5 bases, V lost 6 bases, and 4 bases had no gene match. In DNA, the CDR3 is TGTGCCAGCAGGAAGGGGGCAGATCAGCCCCAGCATTTT. It is translated as CASRKGADQPQHF.

A few counts support this clone. The same CDR3 is also encoded by other DNA sequences in this sample. This sequence joins TRBV7-9 and TRBJ2-7; D uncertain. The CDR3 has 14 residues. The V end lost 1 base, the J end lost 2 bases, and 9 bases lay between the germline ends. Germline V gene sequence: CDR1 SEHNR, CDR2 FQNEAQ (reference sequence). CDR3 loop: CASSLGGGPYEQYF. The DNA for the CDR3 is TGTGCCAGCAGCTTAGGAGGCGGCCCCTACGAGCAGTACTTC. The variable domain in full, with the rest retrieved from reference TRBV7-9 and TRBJ2-7, is DTGVSQNPRHKITKRGQNVTFRCDPISEHNRLYWYRQTLGQGPEFLTYFQNEAQLEKSRLLSDRFSAERPKGSFSTLEIQRTEQGDSAMYLCASSLGGGPYEQYFGPGTRLTVT.

The V gene is TRBV5-1, the J gene TRBJ2-1; D is ambiguous. CDR1 and CDR2 (germline): SGHRS, YFSETQ. The V gene lost 4 bases and the J gene lost 10 bases, with 18 bases spanning the gap. This CDR3 is 14 amino acids long. CDR3 loop: CASSPDQLGGEQFF. In DNA form, the CDR3 reads TGCGCCAGCAGCCCGGACCAGCTAGGTGGGGAGCAGTTCTTC. The full variable domain, completed using reference TRBV5-1 and TRBJ2-1, is KAGVTQTPRYLIKTRGQQVTLSCSPISGHRSVSWYQQTPGQGLQFLFEYFSETQRNKGNFPGRFSGRQFSNSRSEMNVSTLELGDSALYLCASSPDQLGGEQFFGPGTRLTVL.

This rearrangement joins TRBV29-1 to TRBJ1-2; D unresolved. Germline values: CDR1 SQVTM, CDR2 ANQGSEA. Trimming pared 7 bases from V and 9 bases from J, leaving 18 bases between. The CDR3 extends over 12 amino acids. CDR3 in DNA: TGCAGCGCCACACCATTGGGAGCCAGCTACACCTTC. Translated: CSATPLGASYTF.

This CDR3 is CASSGSRGRRRGETQYF. CDR3 sequence (DNA): TGTGCCAGCAGTGGTAGCCGGGGCCGTCGGAGGGGAGAGACCCAGTACTTC. The rearrangement links TRBV25-1 to TRBJ2-5, with D maybe TRBD2 (6 bases). This CDR3 is 17 amino acids long. Trimming stripped 4 bases from V and 4 bases from J, with 22 bases between. CDR1 and CDR2 (germline): MGHDK, SYGVNS.

V gene TRBV18 combines with J gene TRBJ1-2; tentatively, D is TRBD1 (5 bases). Between the trimmed V and J ends, which lost 3 bases and 4 bases, there was a span of 12 bases. From germline, CDR1 is KGHSH and CDR2 LQKENI. The CDR3 is 14 residues long. CDR3 bases: TGTGCCAGCTCACCCGCGGACACTTTCTATGGCTACACCTTC. Its protein is CASSPADTFYGYTF.

J is TRBJ1-1 and V is TRBV19; no definite D call. The CDR3 is 16 amino acids. Germline values: CDR1 LNHDA, CDR2 SQIVND (reference sequence). Trimming took 3 bases from V and 0 from J, leaving 14 bases between them. CDR3 residues: CASSIRSGGMNTEAFF. The CDR3 coding sequence is TGTGCCAGTAGTATTAGGTCGGGTGGAATGAACACTGAAGCTTTCTTT.

This clone was observed a few times. The rearrangement uses TRBV6-1 and TRBJ2-6, with D tentatively TRBD1 or TRBD2 (5 bases each). The V end was cut by 7 bases, the J end by 4 bases, with 11 bases between. CDR1 is MNHNS and CDR2 is SASEGT in the germline V gene. This CDR3 contains 14 residues. The CDR3 DNA reads TGTGCCAGCACGGGGCGCGAAGGGGCCAACGTCCTGACTTTC. It translates to CASTGREGANVLTF.

The CDR3 loop is CASSSPLSEQYF. The CDR3 nucleotides are TGTGCCAGCAGCTCCCCTTTAAGCGAGCAGTACTTC. The chain is built from TRBV5-4 and TRBJ2-7; D gene ambiguous. This CDR3 comprises 12 residues. V lost 3 bases, J lost 6 bases, and 10 bases lay in between. Germline CDR1 reads SGHNT; CDR2 reads YYREEE (reference sequence). Full variable domain (missing parts from reference TRBV5-4 and TRBJ2-7): ETGVTQSPTHLIKTRGQQVTLRCSSQSGHNTVSWYQQALGQGPQFIFQYYREEENGRGNFPPRFSGLQFPNYSSELNVNALELDDSALYLCASSSPLSEQYFGPGTRLTVT.

This clone came up a few times. The chain couples TRBV4-2 to TRBJ1-2; D is uncertain. Trimming left V 4 bases short and J 6 bases short, with 12 bases between. The germline V gene has CDR1 LGHNA and CDR2 YNFKEQ. This CDR3 is built from 13 residues. The CDR3 sequence: CASSPEKSNGYTF. The CDR3 region has the DNA TGTGCCAGCAGCCCCGAGAAGTCTAATGGCTACACCTTC.

This chain joins TRBV6-1 and TRBJ1-6, with TRBD1 as a possible D gene (5 bases). V was cut by 8 bases and J by 7 bases, with 18 bases left in between. The CDR3 length is 15 residues. Germline CDR1 and CDR2: MNHNS and SASEGT. The CDR3 DNA is TGTGCCAGCTGGAGGGGCCCCTTAGGCAATTCACCCCTCCACTTT. This gives the protein CASWRGPLGNSPLHF.

The chain uses TRBV5-4 and TRBJ2-7, with D perhaps matching TRBD1 (7 bases). The V end was cut by 0 bases, the J end by 10 bases, with 11 bases between. CDR1 and CDR2 (germline): SGHNT, YYREEE (reference sequence). There are 12 residues in the CDR3. The CDR3, as DNA: TGTGCCAGCAGCTTGGGTCAGGGGGGTCAGTACTTC. It is translated as CASSLGQGGQYF.

This clone was observed once. The chain has TRBV2 and TRBJ2-3; 13 bases are a match to TRBD2. J was trimmed by 0 bases and V by 6 bases; bases with no gene match: 6. Germline loops: CDR1 SNHLY, CDR2 FYNNEI. The length of the CDR3 is 17 residues. The CDR3 DNA reads TGTGCCAGCAGGGGGACTAGCGGGGCACGGAGCACAGATACGCAGTATTTT. Protein: CASRGTSGARSTDTQYF.